These 16 T cell receptor beta chains came from one sample sequenced in a study of Ad26.COV2.S vaccination and SARS-CoV-2 variants. Treatment noted: around 19 received Ad26.COV2.S at low or high dose, single or two shots; 5 received placebo; per-sample allocation not given. Each sample was drawn 63 days after the first injection (of vaccine or placebo). TCRdb keeps only in-frame clones here, not all; method: immunoSEQ multiplex PCR. The sample includes a few hundred thousand clones, 75% to 95% of them seen just once. The source was peripheral blood, collected in a trial of Ad26.COV2.S vaccine versus placebo. Receptors originate from a person between 18 and 60 years old who received the Ad26.COV2.S COVID-19 vaccine or a placebo.

This clone showed up just once. The chain combines TRBV5-1 with TRBJ2-3, with D possibly called TRBD1 or TRBD2 (5 bases each). Germline V lookup: CDR1 SGHRS, CDR2 YFSETQ. The V gene lost 0 bases and the J gene lost 8 bases, with 16 bases spanning the gap. This CDR3 region has 15 residues. In DNA form, the CDR3 reads TGCGCCAGCAGCTTGGCCGTTGGGGGAGAGGGTACGCAGTATTTT. This encodes CASSLAVGGEGTQYF. The variable domain in full, completed from reference TRBV5-1 and TRBJ2-3, reads KAGVTQTPRYLIKTRGQQVTLSCSPISGHRSVSWYQQTPGQGLQFLFEYFSETQRNKGNFPGRFSGRQFSNSRSEMNVSTLELGDSALYLCASSLAVGGEGTQYFGPGTRLTVL.

V usage is TRBV5-4 and J usage is TRBJ2-7; 9 positions match TRBD2. The CDR3 covers 15 residues. With V trimmed by 0 bases and J by 2 bases, 3 bases remained unmatched. Germline CDR1 SGHNT, CDR2 YYREEE (reference sequence). CDR3 nucleotide sequence: TGTGCCAGCAGCTTGGGACTAGCGGCCGCCTACGAGCAGTACTTC. Protein: CASSLGLAAAYEQYF.

The chain carries TRBV19 and TRBJ2-1, with D hard to call. Trimming removed 4 bases at V and 5 bases at J, with 9 bases between. Looked up from germline, CDR1 is LNHDA and CDR2 is SQIVND (reference sequence). The CDR3 is made up of 13 amino acids. This CDR3 is CASSTLENNEQFF. The CDR3 region has the DNA TGTGCCAGTAGTACTCTAGAAAACAATGAGCAGTTCTTC. The whole variable domain, remainder taken from reference TRBV19 and TRBJ2-1, is DGGITQSPKYLFRKEGQNVTLSCEQNLNHDAMYWYRQDPGQGLRLIYYSQIVNDFQKGDIAEGYSVSREKKESFPLTVTSAQKNPTAFYLCASSTLENNEQFFGPGTRLTVL.

V is TRBV5-1 and J is TRBJ2-3; 13 nucleotides match TRBD2. J was trimmed by 4 bases and V by 4 bases; bases with no gene match: 3. Germline assignment: CDR1 SGHRS and CDR2 YFSETQ. The CDR3 sequence is 15 residues long. CDR3 amino acids: CASSTSGRDPDTQYF. CDR3 DNA: TGCGCCAGCAGCACTAGCGGGAGGGATCCAGATACGCAGTATTTT.

CDR3 sequence (DNA): TGCAGCGTTGTGACTTACCAAGAGACCCAGTACTTC. This sequence encodes CSVVTYQETQYF. This chain uses TRBV29-1 with TRBJ2-5; D is uncertain. Trimming left V 4 bases short and J 0 bases short, with 6 bases between. The germline CDR1 and CDR2 sequences are SQVTM and ANQGSEA. The CDR3 spans 12 residues.

The CDR3 DNA follows: TGTGCCAGCTTCCATGAGGGGGCTGAAGCTTTCTTT. Amino acid sequence: CASFHEGAEAFF. The gene calls are TRBV6-6 and TRBJ1-1; weak D call: TRBD1 (6 bases). This CDR3 region has 12 residues. V shed 8 bases and J shed 6 bases, with 13 bases lying between them. The germline gives CDR1 MNHNY, CDR2 SVGAGI (reference sequence).

J is TRBJ2-3 and V is TRBV5-1; 10 bases line up with TRBD2. The CDR3 runs 16 residues. Germline V gene data show CDR1 as SGHRS and CDR2 as YFSETQ. V lost 4 bases to trimming and J lost 2 bases; unmatched junction nucleotides: 7. The CDR3 spells CASSPTSGAATDTQYF. CDR3 bases: TGCGCCAGCAGCCCAACTAGCGGGGCTGCCACAGATACGCAGTATTTT.

On this clone: Other DNA sequences in this specimen translate into the identical CDR3. The rearrangement links TRBV7-8 to TRBJ1-1; tentatively, D is TRBD1 (5 bases). Trimming stripped 5 bases from V and 0 bases from J, with 7 bases between. The CDR3 spans 13 residues. CDR1 is SGHVS and CDR2 is FQNEAQ in the germline V gene. In DNA, the CDR3 is TGTGCCAGCAGCAGACAGATGAACACTGAAGCTTTCTTT. This gives the protein CASSRQMNTEAFF.

The chain recombines TRBV10-3 with TRBJ2-2; D may match TRBD1 or TRBD2 (5 bases each). This CDR3 is 16 amino acids long. CDR1 and CDR2 (germline): ENHRY, SYGVKD. The V and J ends lost 6 bases and 6 bases respectively, with 20 bases between them. Here the CDR3 reads CAISLGEGRTPGELFF. In nucleotides, the CDR3 is TGTGCCATCAGCCTTGGAGAGGGGCGGACACCCGGGGAGCTGTTTTTT.

The V call is TRBV6-5, the J call TRBJ2-2; 10 bases fit TRBD1. The CDR3 has 14 residues. Germline CDR1 reads MNHEY; CDR2 reads SVGAGI. V was clipped by 4 bases and J by 5 bases; unmatched bases: 1. CDR3 loop: CASSWDRGTGELFF. CDR3 nucleotides: TGTGCCAGCAGTTGGGACAGGGGAACCGGGGAGCTGTTTTTT.

The chain employs TRBV7-9 and TRBJ2-7, with TRBD1 matching over 7 bases. This CDR3 is 15 amino acids long. Trimming at V came to 6 bases and at J to 0 bases, leaving 8 bases not matched to a gene. Per germline, CDR1 SEHNR and CDR2 FQNEAQ (reference sequence). CDR3 bases: TGTGCCAGCAGGCGAGACAGGGCCCACTCCTACGAGCAGTACTTC. It is translated as CASRRDRAHSYEQYF.

V usage is TRBV6-6 and J usage is TRBJ1-1; 9 bases fit TRBD1. This CDR3 has 13 residues. V shed 7 bases, J shed 10 bases, and the junction held 10 bases outside the gene matches. Germline V gene data show CDR1 as MNHNY and CDR2 as SVGAGI (reference sequence). The CDR3 region is CASTPGQGKRAFF. CDR3 sequence (DNA): TGTGCCAGCACTCCGGGACAGGGAAAAAGAGCTTTCTTT.

The chain has TRBV5-8 and TRBJ2-7, with 11 bases matching TRBD2. V dropped 3 bases and J dropped 3; count of bases not matched to a gene: 11. The CDR3 consists of 17 residues. Per the germline V gene, CDR1 is SGHTS and CDR2 is YDEGEE. Here the CDR3 DNA reads TGTGCCAGCAGCTGGACTCCTCGGACTAGCGGGCTCTACGAGCAGTACTTC. Translation: CASSWTPRTSGLYEQYF.

Note on this clone: The identical CDR3 is also encoded by other nucleotide sequences in the sample. This chain uses TRBV19 with TRBJ2-7; TRBD1 matches at 7 bases. This CDR3 is built from 14 residues. Germline lookup yields CDR1 LNHDA and CDR2 SQIVND (reference sequence). V was clipped by 3 bases and J by 2 bases; unmatched bases: 4. Written as DNA, the CDR3 is TGTGCCAGTAGTATGGGTCAGGGGGCCTACGAGCAGTACTTC. Translation: CASSMGQGAYEQYF.

J is TRBJ2-7 and V is TRBV3-1 (or the pseudogene TRBV3-2); D is possibly TRBD2 (6 bases). This CDR3 region has 16 residues. Deletions cut 1 base from V and 5 bases from J, with 18 bases between. Germline V gene lookup returns CDR1 LGHDT and CDR2 YNNKEL (reference sequence). Written as DNA, the CDR3 is TGTGCCAGCAGCCAAGTTCTACTAGCCGAGTATGACGAGCAGTACTTC. This sequence encodes CASSQVLLAEYDEQYF.

V is TRBV29-1 and J is TRBJ2-1; unclear D gene. Germline V gene sequence: CDR1 SQVTM, CDR2 ANQGSEA. V was cut by 2 bases and J by 6 bases, with 20 bases left in between. This CDR3 has 16 residues. This CDR3 is CSVELGHNVLPNEQFF. CDR3 nucleotide sequence: TGCAGCGTTGAACTAGGCCACAATGTACTTCCCAATGAGCAGTTCTTC.